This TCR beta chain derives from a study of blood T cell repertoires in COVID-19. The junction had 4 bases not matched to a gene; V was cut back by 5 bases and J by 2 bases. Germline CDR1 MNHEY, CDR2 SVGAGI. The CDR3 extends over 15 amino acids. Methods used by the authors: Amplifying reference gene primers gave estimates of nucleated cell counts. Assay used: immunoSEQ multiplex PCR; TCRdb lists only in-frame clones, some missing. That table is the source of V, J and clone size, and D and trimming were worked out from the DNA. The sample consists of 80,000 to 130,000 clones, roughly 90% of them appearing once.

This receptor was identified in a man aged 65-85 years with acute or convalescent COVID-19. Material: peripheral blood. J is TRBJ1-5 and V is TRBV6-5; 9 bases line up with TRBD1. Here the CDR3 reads CASSLRQGGNQPQHF. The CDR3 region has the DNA TGTGCCAGCAGTCTTCGACAGGGGGGCAATCAGCCCCAGCATTTT.